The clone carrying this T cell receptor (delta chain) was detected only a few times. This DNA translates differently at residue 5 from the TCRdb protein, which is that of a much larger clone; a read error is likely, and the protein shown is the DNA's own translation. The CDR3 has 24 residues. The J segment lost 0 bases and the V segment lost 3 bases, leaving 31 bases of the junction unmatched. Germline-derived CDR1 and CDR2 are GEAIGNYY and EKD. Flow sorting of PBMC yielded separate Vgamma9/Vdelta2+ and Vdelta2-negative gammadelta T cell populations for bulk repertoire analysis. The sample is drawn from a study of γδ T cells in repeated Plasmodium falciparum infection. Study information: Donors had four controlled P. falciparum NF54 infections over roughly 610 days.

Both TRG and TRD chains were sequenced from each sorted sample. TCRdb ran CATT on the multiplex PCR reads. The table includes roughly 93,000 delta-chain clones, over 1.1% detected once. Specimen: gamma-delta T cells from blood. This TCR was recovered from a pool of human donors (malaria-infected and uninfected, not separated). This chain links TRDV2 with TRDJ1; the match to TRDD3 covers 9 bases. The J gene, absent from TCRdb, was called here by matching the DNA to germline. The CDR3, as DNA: TGTGCCTGTGACGCCGTTCAGTTTATCTCTAAACTGGGGGACAGCCACGGGTACACCGATAAACTCATCTTT. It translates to CACDAVQFISKLGDSHGYTDKLIF.